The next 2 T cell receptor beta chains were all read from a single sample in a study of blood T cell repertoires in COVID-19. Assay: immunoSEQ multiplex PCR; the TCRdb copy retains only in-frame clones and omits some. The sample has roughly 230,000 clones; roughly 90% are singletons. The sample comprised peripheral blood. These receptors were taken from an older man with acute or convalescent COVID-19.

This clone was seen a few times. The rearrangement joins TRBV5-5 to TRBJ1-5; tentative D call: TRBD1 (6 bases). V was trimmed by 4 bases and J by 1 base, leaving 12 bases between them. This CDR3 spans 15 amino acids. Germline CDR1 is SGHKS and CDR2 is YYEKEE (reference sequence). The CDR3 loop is CASSIGQHSNQPQHF. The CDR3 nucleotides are TGTGCCAGCAGCATTGGACAGCACAGCAATCAGCCCCAGCATTTT.

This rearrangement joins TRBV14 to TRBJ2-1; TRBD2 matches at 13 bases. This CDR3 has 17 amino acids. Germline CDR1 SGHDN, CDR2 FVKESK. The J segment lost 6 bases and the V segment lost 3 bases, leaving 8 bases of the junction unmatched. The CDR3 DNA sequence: TGTGCCAGCAGCCATCACGGGGGACTAGCGGGAATCAATGAGCAGTTCTTC. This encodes CASSHHGGLAGINEQFF.